This TCR beta chain was obtained from a study of T cell responses to AZD1222 COVID-19 vaccine. Study-level results: CD4 TCRs covered the whole spike, strongest at regions 160-218 and 743-854. Repertoire sampling happened only post peak T cell response. Only six individuals given AZD1222 were seropositive at baseline. Unmutated variant regions reportedly attract nearly half of all spike-specific TCRs.

Generated by immunoSEQ multiplex PCR, the TCRdb table keeps only in-frame clones and is missing some. This repertoire shows 98,000 or so clones, about 89% found once; its top ten account for 3% to 3.5%. As to this clone: Its antigen remains unknown.

Germline V gene data show CDR1 as SQVTM and CDR2 as ANQGSEA. The CDR3 loop spans 13 amino acids. Germline trimming cut 6 bases from V and 9 bases from J; bases unmatched to any gene: 6. This receptor was identified in an adult who received the MenACWY meningococcal vaccine as a control. The sample in question was peripheral blood, obtained 28 days after the second dose of the MenACWY control vaccine. The V call is TRBV29-1, the J call TRBJ1-6, with 9 bases that match TRBD1. The CDR3 is CSVADRGVSPLHF. Here the CDR3 DNA reads TGCAGCGTCGCGGACAGGGGAGTTTCACCCCTCCACTTT.